Sequencing of this T cell receptor beta chain was carried out in a study of T cells after yellow fever vaccination. General study results and limits: The appearance of a small share of clonotypes in both CD4 and CD8 compartments was observed. Reappearance after the booster was observed for most primary-vaccination clones (about 95% CD4, more than 70% CD8).

The length of the CDR3 is 14 residues. Germline lookup yields CDR1 DFQATT and CDR2 SNEGSKA (reference sequence). V was clipped by 6 bases and J by 0 bases; unmatched bases: 6. Conversion of TCR transcripts into cDNA relied on 5'RACE template switching, which added a universal primer site and UMIs. TCRdb processed the 5' RACE reads anew with MiXCR; each CDR3 protein has one entry. This table holds approximately 580,000 distinct CDR3 sequences, about 15% found once. Turning to this clonotype: Antigen unknown.

The material sequenced was PBMCs, taken less than 6 days after the first yellow fever vaccination. This sequence joins TRBV20-1 and TRBJ2-3; 7 nucleotides agree with TRBD1. The source is a man aged 18 to 30 who received the YFV17D yellow fever vaccine. The CDR3 DNA sequence: TGCAGTGCGCCGACAGGGTCTAGCACAGATACGCAGTATTTT. Translated, it gives CSAPTGSSTDTQYF.